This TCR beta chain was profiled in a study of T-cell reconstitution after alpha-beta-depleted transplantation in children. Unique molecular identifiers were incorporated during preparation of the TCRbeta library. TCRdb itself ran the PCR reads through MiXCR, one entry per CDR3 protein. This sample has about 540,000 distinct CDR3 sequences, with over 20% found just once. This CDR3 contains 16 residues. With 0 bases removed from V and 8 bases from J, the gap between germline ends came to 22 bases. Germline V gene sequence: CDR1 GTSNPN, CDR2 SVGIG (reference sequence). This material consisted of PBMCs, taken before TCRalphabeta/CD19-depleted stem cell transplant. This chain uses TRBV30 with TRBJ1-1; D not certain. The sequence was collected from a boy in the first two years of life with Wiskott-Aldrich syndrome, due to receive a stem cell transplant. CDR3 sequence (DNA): TGTGCCTGGAGTGTAAATTCAGTTTACGAGAGAATCGAAGCTTTCTTT. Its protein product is CAWSVNSVYERIEAFF.